Listed below are T cell receptor beta chains from one sample, sequenced in a study of T-cell reconstitution after alpha-beta-depleted transplantation in children. TCRdb called the PCR reads again in MiXCR, with one record for every CDR3 protein. The sample carries 900,000 or so distinct CDR3 sequences, roughly 16% recorded once. The source was PBMCs, mostly from graft donor cells, collected 360 days after TCRalphabeta/CD19-depleted stem cell transplant. The source of these receptors is a male patient younger than 18 who had a stem cell transplant for acute lymphoblastic leukemia, so the T cells may come from the graft donor. The CDR3 runs from the conserved cysteine through the conserved F or W. The order of the fields is V gene, clone size, D gene, J gene, CDR3 protein, CDR3 DNA. The D gene is left open where the match is weak. Clone size is stated in some rows and not others, as once, few, many or a class when expanded.

V: TRBV6-1; size: many; D: -; J: TRBJ2-7; CDR3: CATQRTASYEQYF; DNA: TGTGCCACCCAACGGACGGCCTCCTACGAGCAGTACTTC
V: TRBV12-3/TRBV12-4; size: -; D: TRBD1; J: TRBJ2-1; CDR3: CASSLRDRVAYNEQFF; DNA: TGTGCCAGCAGTTTAAGGGACAGGGTGGCCTACAATGAGCAGTTCTTC
V: TRBV20-1; size: few; D: TRBD1; J: TRBJ1-5; CDR3: CSARARTGDQPQHF; DNA: TGCAGTGCTAGAGCCAGGACAGGGGATCAGCCCCAGCATTTT
V: TRBV15; size: -; D: -; J: TRBJ1-6; CDR3: CATSRDFPPGSPLHF; DNA: TGTGCCACCAGCAGAGATTTTCCGCCCGGTTCACCCCTCCACTTT
V: TRBV6-5; size: many; D: -; J: TRBJ2-7; CDR3: CASSWSKVGYEQYF; DNA: TGTGCCAGCAGTTGGTCTAAAGTGGGCTACGAGCAGTACTTC
V: TRBV27; size: -; D: TRBD1; J: TRBJ2-1; CDR3: CASSFNNRGNEQFF; DNA: TGTGCCAGCAGTTTTAACAACAGGGGCAATGAGCAGTTCTTC
V: TRBV9; size: many; D: -; J: TRBJ1-1; CDR3: CASSVRASNTEAFF; DNA: TGTGCCAGCAGTGTACGGGCCTCTAACACTGAAGCTTTCTTT
V: TRBV18; size: -; D: -; J: TRBJ2-3; CDR3: CASSRATLSVRGHSTPTDTQYF; DNA: TGTGCCAGCTCACGAGCAACCCTCTCAGTGCGCGGGCACTCCACCCCCACAGATACGCAGTATTTT
V: TRBV7-2; size: -; D: -; J: TRBJ2-5; CDR3: CASSLGLIRTLETQYF; DNA: TGTGCCAGCAGCTTAGGTCTGATCAGGACACTGGAGACCCAGTACTTC
V: TRBV9; size: few; D: TRBD2; J: TRBJ2-7; CDR3: CASTSYGREGPSYEQYF; DNA: TGTGCCAGCACCTCGTACGGGCGGGAGGGGCCTTCTTACGAGCAGTACTTC
V: TRBV5-1; size: few; D: TRBD1; J: TRBJ2-5; CDR3: CASSLQDRVQETQYF; DNA: TGCGCCAGCAGCCTACAGGACAGGGTACAAGAGACCCAGTACTTC
V: TRBV5-6; size: few; D: TRBD2; J: TRBJ2-7; CDR3: CASSWDYQSEQYF; DNA: TGTGCCAGCAGCTGGGACTATCAATCCGAGCAGTACTTC
V: TRBV20-1; size: -; D: -; J: TRBJ2-1; CDR3: CSAPVQGIGNEQFF; DNA: TGCAGTGCCCCAGTTCAGGGAATCGGGAATGAGCAGTTCTTC
V: TRBV10-3; size: few; D: -; J: TRBJ2-6; CDR3: CAIKAGPSGANVLTF; DNA: TGTGCCATCAAAGCGGGTCCCTCTGGGGCCAACGTCCTGACTTTC
V: TRBV12-3/TRBV12-4; size: many; D: -; J: TRBJ2-5; CDR3: CASTSTSKTQYF; DNA: TGTGCCAGCACCTCCACGAGTAAGACCCAGTACTTC
V: TRBV4-2; size: many; D: TRBD2; J: TRBJ2-7; CDR3: CASSAGGTSGRPDSYEQYF; DNA: TGTGCCAGCAGCGCGGGAGGGACTAGCGGGAGGCCCGACTCCTACGAGCAGTACTTC
V: TRBV11-2; size: -; D: TRBD2; J: TRBJ2-1; CDR3: CTSSFGVAGAGVGDEQFF; DNA: TGTACCAGCAGCTTTGGGGTAGCGGGAGCGGGGGTTGGGGATGAGCAGTTCTTC
V: TRBV5-1; size: -; D: -; J: TRBJ2-1; CDR3: CASSPSTGRHEQFF; DNA: TGCGCCAGCAGCCCAAGTACGGGGCGCCATGAGCAGTTCTTC
V: TRBV5-1; size: few; D: -; J: TRBJ1-1; CDR3: CASSFVVDTEAFF; DNA: TGCGCCAGCAGCTTTGTAGTGGACACTGAAGCTTTCTTT
V: TRBV15; size: many; D: TRBD2; J: TRBJ2-2; CDR3: CATNLYPGTTHSGELFF; DNA: TGTGCCACCAACCTATATCCCGGGACTACGCACAGCGGGGAGCTGTTTTTT
V: TRBV6-2/TRBV6-3; size: -; D: -; J: TRBJ2-7; CDR3: CASSWSAEQYF; DNA: TGTGCCAGCAGTTGGAGCGCCGAGCAGTACTTC
V: TRBV7-6; size: -; D: TRBD2; J: TRBJ2-4; CDR3: CASSRGTSGTKNIQYF; DNA: TGTGCCAGCAGCAGAGGGACTAGCGGGACCAAAAACATTCAGTACTTC
V: TRBV7-9; size: few; D: -; J: TRBJ2-5; CDR3: CASSLVLLREEKETQYF; DNA: TGTGCCAGCAGCTTAGTGCTTTTGAGGGAGGAAAAAGAGACCCAGTACTTC
V: TRBV12-3/TRBV12-4; size: -; D: -; J: TRBJ2-1; CDR3: CASSGDFNEQFF; DNA: TGTGCCAGCAGTGGTGATTTCAATGAGCAGTTCTTC
V: TRBV15; size: few; D: -; J: TRBJ2-3; CDR3: CATSSPQVGGNTQYF; DNA: TGTGCCACCAGCTCACCCCAAGTCGGCGGCAATACGCAGTATTTT
V: TRBV12-3/TRBV12-4; size: few; D: -; J: TRBJ1-2; CDR3: CASSLTLYRAGYTF; DNA: TGTGCCAGCAGCCTTACCCTCTACAGGGCCGGCTACACCTTC
V: TRBV10-3; size: -; D: -; J: TRBJ2-4; CDR3: CAISDGNIQYF; DNA: TGTGCCATCAGTGATGGAAACATTCAGTACTTC
V: TRBV20-1; size: few; D: -; J: TRBJ2-1; CDR3: CSVKPLEVSSYNEQFF; DNA: TGCAGTGTTAAACCCCTGGAGGTCAGCTCCTACAATGAGCAGTTCTTC
V: TRBV6-6; size: -; D: -; J: TRBJ2-7; CDR3: CASSYFRGYEQYF; DNA: TGTGCCAGCAGTTATTTCAGGGGCTACGAGCAGTACTTC
V: TRBV7-2; size: few; D: TRBD1; J: TRBJ1-2; CDR3: CASSLAPNRGSGYGYTF; DNA: TGTGCCAGCAGCTTAGCCCCTAACAGGGGCTCAGGCTATGGCTACACCTTC
V: TRBV2; size: few; D: -; J: TRBJ2-3; CDR3: CASSVNREDPRSFGDTQYF; DNA: TGTGCCAGCAGTGTAAACAGGGAGGATCCCCGATCGTTTGGAGATACGCAGTATTTT
V: TRBV5-6; size: -; D: TRBD1; J: TRBJ2-7; CDR3: CASSYGTARYEQYF; DNA: TGTGCCAGCAGCTACGGGACAGCGAGGTACGAGCAGTACTTC
V: TRBV6-5; size: -; D: -; J: TRBJ1-2; CDR3: CASSYSMSGGGYGYTF; DNA: TGTGCCAGCAGTTACTCGATGAGCGGGGGGGGCTATGGCTACACCTTC
V: TRBV7-9; size: -; D: -; J: TRBJ2-7; CDR3: CASSLVGLHEQYF; DNA: TGTGCCAGCAGCTTAGTCGGATTACACGAGCAGTACTTC
V: TRBV21-1; size: -; D: -; J: TRBJ2-5; CDR3: CASSKGSLQETQYF; DNA: TGTGCCAGCAGCAAAGGAAGTTTACAAGAGACCCAGTACTTC
V: TRBV12-3/TRBV12-4; size: few; D: TRBD2; J: TRBJ2-2; CDR3: CASSEGLVPGELFF; DNA: TGTGCCAGCAGCGAGGGACTAGTCCCCGGGGAGCTGTTTTTT
V: TRBV2; size: -; D: -; J: TRBJ2-1; CDR3: CASSARGPNEQFF; DNA: TGTGCCAGCAGTGCTAGAGGGCCGAATGAGCAGTTCTTC
V: TRBV3-1; size: -; D: TRBD1; J: TRBJ1-1; CDR3: CAISLGRSLGTGRWEAFF; DNA: TGTGCCATCAGTTTAGGACGGTCCCTAGGGACAGGGCGTTGGGAAGCTTTCTTT
V: TRBV5-1; size: few; D: -; J: TRBJ2-2; CDR3: CASRSGTGELFF; DNA: TGCGCCAGCAGGTCCGGGACCGGGGAGCTGTTTTTT
V: TRBV7-6; size: few; D: TRBD2; J: TRBJ2-7; CDR3: CASSARDYLEQYF; DNA: TGTGCCAGCAGCGCCCGGGACTACCTCGAGCAGTACTTC
V: TRBV6-1; size: few; D: TRBD1; J: TRBJ2-1; CDR3: CASSKDRGSYNEQFF; DNA: TGTGCCAGCAGTAAGGACAGGGGCTCCTACAATGAGCAGTTCTTC
V: TRBV7-3; size: -; D: TRBD2; J: TRBJ2-1; CDR3: CASSLTSSGRGTYNEQFF; DNA: TGTGCCAGCAGCTTAACGTCGAGCGGGAGGGGAACCTACAATGAGCAGTTCTTC
V: TRBV3-1; size: few; D: -; J: TRBJ2-2; CDR3: CASQPRQALNTGELFF; DNA: TGTGCCAGCCAACCTCGACAGGCCCTAAACACCGGGGAGCTGTTTTTT
V: TRBV5-1; size: -; D: TRBD1; J: TRBJ1-2; CDR3: CASSFETGVRHGYTF; DNA: TGCGCCAGCAGCTTCGAGACAGGGGTTCGGCATGGCTACACCTTC
V: TRBV11-2; size: many; D: -; J: TRBJ2-5; CDR3: CASSSGQQETQYF; DNA: TGTGCCAGCAGCTCCGGACAGCAAGAGACCCAGTACTTC
V: TRBV20-1; size: once; D: -; J: TRBJ2-2; CDR3: CRPTSCPGELFF; DNA: TGCAGGCCCACTAGCTGCCCCGGGGAGCTGTTTTTT
V: TRBV4-1; size: -; D: -; J: TRBJ2-7; CDR3: CASSPPGKRLRNEQYF; DNA: TGCGCCAGCAGCCCGCCGGGGAAGCGCCTACGTAACGAGCAGTACTTC
V: TRBV5-6; size: -; D: TRBD1; J: TRBJ2-7; CDR3: CASRLIDRGVTTYEQYF; DNA: TGTGCCAGCAGGCTTATCGACAGGGGAGTTACTACCTACGAGCAGTACTTC
V: TRBV11-2; size: few; D: -; J: TRBJ2-1; CDR3: CASSPRLVPGSYNEQFF; DNA: TGTGCCAGCAGCCCCCGACTAGTCCCCGGCTCCTACAATGAGCAGTTCTTC
V: TRBV12-3/TRBV12-4; size: many; D: TRBD2; J: TRBJ2-1; CDR3: CASSLLAGVEQFF; DNA: TGTGCCAGCAGTTTACTAGCGGGAGTTGAGCAGTTCTTC
V: TRBV7-2; size: -; D: -; J: TRBJ2-1; CDR3: CASSLTDGPIEQFF; DNA: TGTGCCAGCAGCTTAACGGACGGGCCAATCGAGCAGTTCTTC
V: TRBV7-6; size: -; D: -; J: TRBJ2-1; CDR3: CASSLAGQTSYNEQFF; DNA: TGTGCCAGCAGCTTAGCGGGGCAGACCTCCTACAATGAGCAGTTCTTC
V: TRBV20-1; size: -; D: TRBD2; J: TRBJ2-3; CDR3: CSARDLMRGRARDTQYF; DNA: TGCAGTGCTAGAGATCTCATGCGCGGGAGGGCCAGAGATACGCAGTATTTT
V: TRBV5-1; size: many; D: -; J: TRBJ2-1; CDR3: CASSSQSYNEQFF; DNA: TGCGCCAGCAGCTCTCAATCCTACAATGAGCAGTTCTTC
V: TRBV27; size: -; D: -; J: TRBJ2-2; CDR3: CASSLSLGGRTGELFF; DNA: TGTGCCAGCAGTTTATCGTTGGGGGGCCGGACCGGGGAGCTGTTTTTT
V: TRBV10-3; size: -; D: TRBD2; J: TRBJ2-3; CDR3: CATTGTSGRVTDTQYF; DNA: TGTGCCACCACGGGGACTAGCGGGAGGGTCACAGATACGCAGTATTTT
V: TRBV7-3; size: many; D: TRBD2; J: TRBJ2-3; CDR3: CASSLTSGRDTQYF; DNA: TGTGCCAGCAGCTTAACTAGCGGGAGAGATACGCAGTATTTT